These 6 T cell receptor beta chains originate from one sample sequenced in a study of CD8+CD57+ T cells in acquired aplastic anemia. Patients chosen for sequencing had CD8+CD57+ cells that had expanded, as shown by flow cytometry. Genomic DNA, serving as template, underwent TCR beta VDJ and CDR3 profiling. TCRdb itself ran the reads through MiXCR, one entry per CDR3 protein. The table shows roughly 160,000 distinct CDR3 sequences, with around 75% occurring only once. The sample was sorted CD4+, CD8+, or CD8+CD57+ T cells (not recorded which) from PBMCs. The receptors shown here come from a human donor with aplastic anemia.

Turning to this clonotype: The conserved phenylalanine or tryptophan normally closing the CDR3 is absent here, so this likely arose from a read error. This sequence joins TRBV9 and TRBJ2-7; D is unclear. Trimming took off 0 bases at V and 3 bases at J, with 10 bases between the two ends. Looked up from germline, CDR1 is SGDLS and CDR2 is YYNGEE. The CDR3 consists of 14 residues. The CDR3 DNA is TGTGCCAGCAGCGTAGAGGGTGCTAACTACGAGCAGTACCTC. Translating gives CASSVEGANYEQYL.

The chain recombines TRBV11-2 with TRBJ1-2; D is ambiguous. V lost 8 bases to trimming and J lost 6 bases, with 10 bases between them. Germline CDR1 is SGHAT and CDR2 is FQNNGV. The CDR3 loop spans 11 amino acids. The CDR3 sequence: CASSGRDGYTF. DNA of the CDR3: TGTGCCAGCTCCGGGAGGGATGGCTACACCTTC.

The DNA for the CDR3 is TGTGCCAGTAGTGTTTTTTCGGGGGTGCAAGAGACCCAGTACTTC. This gives the protein CASSVFSGVQETQYF. The chain recombines TRBV19 with TRBJ2-5, with a tentative D call TRBD2 (6 bases). CDR1 is LNHDA and CDR2 is SQIVND in the germline V gene (reference sequence). V lost 5 bases to trimming and J lost 2 bases, with 15 bases between them. This CDR3 region has 15 residues.

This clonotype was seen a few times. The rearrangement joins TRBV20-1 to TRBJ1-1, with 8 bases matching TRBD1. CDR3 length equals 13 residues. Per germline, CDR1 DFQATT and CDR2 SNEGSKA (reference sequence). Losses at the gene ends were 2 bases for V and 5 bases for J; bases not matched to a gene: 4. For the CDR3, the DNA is TGCAGTGCTAGACCCACAGGGGGGACTGAAGCTTTCTTT. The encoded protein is CSARPTGGTEAFF.

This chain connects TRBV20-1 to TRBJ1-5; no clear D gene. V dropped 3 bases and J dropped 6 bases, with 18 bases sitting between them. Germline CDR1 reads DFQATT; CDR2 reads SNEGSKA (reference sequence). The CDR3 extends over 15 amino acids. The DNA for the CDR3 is TGCAGTGCTAGGCTCGGAGGTAACGTGGGTCAGCCCCAGCATTTT. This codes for CSARLGGNVGQPQHF.

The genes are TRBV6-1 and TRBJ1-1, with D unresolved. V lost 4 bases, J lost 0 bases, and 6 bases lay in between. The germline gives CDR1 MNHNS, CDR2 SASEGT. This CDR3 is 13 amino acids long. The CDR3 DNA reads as TGTGCCAGCAGTGTCGGTATGAACACTGAAGCTTTCTTT. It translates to CASSVGMNTEAFF.